This passage covers 5 T cell receptor beta chains from one sample sequenced in a study of blood T cell repertoires in COVID-19. Repertoires were generated with immunoSEQ multiplex PCR, while TCRdb's copy carries only in-frame clones and drops some. The table includes nearly 200,000 clones, roughly four fifths detected once. Sample: peripheral blood. The origin of the receptors is a human donor with acute or convalescent COVID-19. The donor label of this sample is uncertain.

This clone was detected a few times. This chain joins TRBV18 and TRBJ1-2, with D hard to call. V lost 3 bases and J 2 bases, leaving 10 bases between the germline ends. CDR1 and CDR2 (germline): KGHSH, LQKENI. CDR3 length: 14 amino acids. The CDR3 bases are TGTGCCAGCTCACCTGGCGCGCGGAACTATGGCTACACCTTC. Encoded protein: CASSPGARNYGYTF.

This clone was seen only a few times. The chain couples TRBV11-1 to TRBJ2-3; D may be TRBD2 (5 bases). The CDR3 totals 13 residues. The germline V and J ends were trimmed by 4 bases and 2 bases, with 7 bases remaining between them. The germline V gene encodes CDR1 SGHAT and CDR2 FQDESV (reference sequence). DNA of the CDR3: TGTGCCAGCAGCTCGAGGGCCACAGATACGCAGTATTTT. It codes for CASSSRATDTQYF.

The chain is built from TRBV18 and TRBJ2-7; the D gene is possibly TRBD1 (6 bases). Trimming pared 3 bases from V and 3 bases from J, leaving 12 bases between. The CDR3 covers 14 residues. The germline V gene encodes CDR1 KGHSH and CDR2 LQKENI. The CDR3 DNA sequence: TGTGCCAGCTCACCGGGGGCTGTTCGCTACGAGCAGTACTTC. Translation: CASSPGAVRYEQYF.

V and J are TRBV6-5 and TRBJ2-7, with 7 bases identical to TRBD1. This CDR3 contains 14 residues. Germline V gene sequence: CDR1 MNHEY, CDR2 SVGAGI. V shed 0 bases, J shed 7 bases, and the junction held 6 bases outside the gene matches. CDR3 amino acids: CASSYSRTGLEQYF. DNA for the CDR3: TGTGCCAGCAGTTACTCGAGGACAGGACTGGAGCAGTACTTC.

The chain links TRBV5-4 to TRBJ2-7; D not resolved. This CDR3 is built from 13 residues. Trimming cost V 2 bases and J 5 bases, with 11 bases left between them. Germline values: CDR1 SGHNT, CDR2 YYREEE (reference sequence). The CDR3 loop is CASSLKASHEQYF. The CDR3 coding sequence is TGTGCCAGCAGCTTAAAAGCGTCCCACGAGCAGTACTTC.